Listed below are T cell receptor beta chains from one sample, sequenced in a study of T cells in Graves' hyperthyroidism and ophthalmopathy. TCRdb redid the calling of the multiplex PCR reads with MiXCR, one entry per CDR3 protein. The sample yields under 350,000 distinct CDR3 sequences, around 15% seen once. The material sequenced was blood. Receptors originate from a woman in her sixties or seventies with Graves' ophthalmopathy. The CDR3 runs from the conserved cysteine through the conserved F or W. D genes are given only for firm matches. Where a row states a size, it is once, few, many or the class of an expanded clone; other rows omit it.

D: .
J: TRBJ2-1
size: few
V: TRBV9
CDR3: CASSVGGNSYNEQFF
DNA: TGTGCCAGCAGCGTAGGCGGAAACTCCTACAATGAGCAGTTCTTC

D: .
J: TRBJ2-5
size: .
V: TRBV24-1
CDR3: CATSEGAGQETQYF
DNA: TGTGCCACCAGCGAAGGGGCAGGCCAAGAGACCCAGTACTTC

D: .
J: TRBJ1-3
size: many
V: TRBV7-2
CDR3: CASSLELTSGNTIYF
DNA: TGTGCCAGCAGCTTAGAACTGACCTCTGGAAACACCATATATTTT

D: TRBD2
J: TRBJ2-3
size: many
V: TRBV20-1
CDR3: CSASMLRLAGGIDTQYF
DNA: TGCAGTGCTAGTATGCTTAGACTAGCGGGAGGAATAGATACGCAGTATTTT

D: .
J: TRBJ2-7
size: many
V: TRBV28
CDR3: CASSLGPVTYEQYF
DNA: TGTGCCAGCAGTTTAGGGCCAGTTACCTACGAGCAGTACTTC

D: TRBD1
J: TRBJ2-1
size: many
V: TRBV9
CDR3: CASSGQGEGYNEQFF
DNA: TGTGCCAGCAGCGGACAGGGCGAAGGATACAATGAGCAGTTCTTC

D: .
J: TRBJ2-3
size: few
V: TRBV5-1
CDR3: CASSWRELADTQYF
DNA: TGCGCCAGCAGCTGGCGCGAGCTGGCCGATACGCAGTATTTT

D: .
J: TRBJ2-2
size: many
V: TRBV7-9
CDR3: CASSLTAATGELFF
DNA: TGTGCCAGCAGCTTAACAGCGGCCACCGGGGAGCTGTTTTTT

D: TRBD1
J: TRBJ2-5
size: .
V: TRBV27
CDR3: CASSTRQGRTQETQYF
DNA: TGTGCCAGCAGTACCCGACAGGGGAGGACCCAAGAGACCCAGTACTTC

D: .
J: TRBJ2-7
size: few
V: TRBV27
CDR3: CASSPRALTPSEQYF
DNA: TGTGCCAGCAGTCCAAGGGCTCTCACCCCGTCCGAGCAGTACTTC

D: .
J: TRBJ2-4
size: many
V: TRBV11-2
CDR3: CASRHLTGIKGKNIQYF
DNA: TGTGCCAGCAGGCACTTAACAGGGATTAAGGGCAAAAACATTCAGTACTTC

D: .
J: TRBJ2-5
size: .
V: TRBV5-1
CDR3: CASSLGQIQETQYF
DNA: TGCGCCAGCAGCCTAGGACAGATCCAAGAGACCCAGTACTTC

D: TRBD1
J: TRBJ1-2
size: .
V: TRBV5-4
CDR3: CASSLGTGVDGYTF
DNA: TGTGCCAGCAGCTTGGGGACAGGGGTGGATGGCTACACCTTC

D: TRBD2
J: TRBJ2-2
size: .
V: TRBV7-6
CDR3: CASSSTSGGHTGELFF
DNA: TGTGCCAGCAGCTCGACTAGCGGGGGTCACACCGGGGAGCTGTTTTTT

D: TRBD1
J: TRBJ1-1
size: many
V: TRBV7-2
CDR3: CASSAGQANTEAFF
DNA: TGTGCCAGCAGCGCGGGACAGGCAAACACTGAAGCTTTCTTT

D: TRBD1
J: TRBJ2-2
size: .
V: TRBV5-5
CDR3: CASSLVGTGIGELFF
DNA: TGTGCCAGCAGCTTGGTAGGGACAGGGATCGGGGAGCTGTTTTTT

D: .
J: TRBJ1-3
size: .
V: TRBV5-1
CDR3: CASSLGQGLTSGNTIYF
DNA: TGCGCCAGCAGCTTGGGTCAGGGCCTTACCTCTGGAAACACCATATATTTT

D: .
J: TRBJ2-7
size: .
V: TRBV28
CDR3: CASSLGGTVREQYF
DNA: TGTGCCAGCAGTTTAGGCGGGACAGTGCGCGAGCAGTACTTC

D: TRBD2
J: TRBJ2-2
size: .
V: TRBV4-2
CDR3: CASSQEPQRERFTGELFF
DNA: TGTGCCAGCAGCCAAGAGCCCCAGCGGGAGCGGTTCACCGGGGAGCTGTTTTTT

D: TRBD1
J: TRBJ2-7
size: .
V: TRBV6-2/TRBV6-3
CDR3: CASSRLGQGAPGEQYF
DNA: TGTGCCAGCAGTCGCTTGGGACAGGGGGCGCCTGGCGAGCAGTACTTC

D: .
J: TRBJ2-2
size: many
V: TRBV28
CDR3: CASLGSNTGELFF
DNA: TGTGCCAGCCTCGGGTCGAACACCGGGGAGCTGTTTTTT

D: TRBD1
J: TRBJ2-7
size: .
V: TRBV6-1
CDR3: CASGGTGGYEQYF
DNA: TGTGCCAGCGGGGGGACAGGGGGCTACGAGCAGTACTTC

D: TRBD1
J: TRBJ2-7
size: many
V: TRBV7-6
CDR3: CASSLGTGTYEQYF
DNA: TGTGCCAGCAGCTTAGGGACAGGGACTTACGAGCAGTACTTC

D: TRBD2
J: TRBJ2-3
size: many
V: TRBV20-1
CDR3: CSETSGERTDTQYF
DNA: TGCAGTGAGACTAGCGGGGAGCGCACAGATACGCAGTATTTT

D: .
J: TRBJ2-1
size: many
V: TRBV11-3
CDR3: CASSPISGETSYNEQFF
DNA: TGTGCCAGCAGCCCCATAAGTGGGGAAACCTCCTACAATGAGCAGTTCTTC

D: .
J: TRBJ2-2
size: many
V: TRBV10-3
CDR3: CASYQGDTGELFF
DNA: TGTGCCAGCTACCAGGGCGACACCGGGGAGCTGTTTTTT

D: .
J: TRBJ1-1
size: few
V: TRBV7-9
CDR3: CASSLVNRGHLNTEAFF
DNA: TGTGCCAGCAGCTTAGTTAATCGCGGACATTTGAACACTGAAGCTTTCTTT

D: TRBD1
J: TRBJ1-5
size: many
V: TRBV6-2/TRBV6-3
CDR3: CASRGETGLGNQPQHF
DNA: TGTGCCAGCAGGGGGGAGACAGGGCTCGGCAATCAGCCCCAGCATTTT

D: .
J: TRBJ2-6
size: .
V: TRBV19
CDR3: CASSIVLIGANVLTF
DNA: TGTGCCAGTAGTATAGTCCTCATAGGGGCCAACGTCCTGACTTTC

D: .
J: TRBJ1-3
size: many
V: TRBV3-1
CDR3: CASSQVPGQSSGNTIYF
DNA: TGTGCCAGCAGCCAAGTCCCCGGACAGAGCTCTGGAAACACCATATATTTT

D: .
J: TRBJ1-2
size: many
V: TRBV20-1
CDR3: CSARNQQQGDGYTF
DNA: TGCAGTGCTAGAAACCAGCAACAGGGCGATGGCTACACCTTC

D: TRBD1
J: TRBJ2-1
size: .
V: TRBV20-1
CDR3: CSALGQAEYNEQFF
DNA: TGCAGTGCTCTAGGACAGGCAGAGTACAATGAGCAGTTCTTC

D: .
J: TRBJ2-5
size: many
V: TRBV7-2
CDR3: CASSSPPGTTRGETQYF
DNA: TGTGCCAGCAGCTCGCCCCCAGGGACAACAAGAGGGGAGACCCAGTACTTC